This T cell receptor beta chain originates from a study of regulatory T cells in long-lasting Graves disease. Trimming cost V 6 bases and J 3 bases, with 18 bases left between them. The CDR3 length is 14 residues. CDR1 is DFQATT and CDR2 is SNEGSKA in the germline V gene (reference sequence). The sample's time point: newly diagnosed GD, antithyroid drugs for less than 3 months. Extracted PBMC RNA gave rise to the TCR library. In its sample, this clonotype was seen many times. The antigen is undetermined. Arm-PCR of CDR3 regions and iRepertoire HTBI primers were used to build TCR beta libraries. TCRdb independently ran MiXCR on the multiplex PCR reads; one entry per CDR3 protein. The table has 350,000 to 450,000 distinct CDR3 sequences, about a sixth seen once. The study's findings and limits: Persistent Graves' cases showed lower TCR diversity than newly diagnosed cases.

Separately, the same data were catalogued under a study of T cells in Graves' hyperthyroidism and ophthalmopathy. That work adds: Ophthalmopathy, as predicted by the model, came a median 6.5 months after the prediction.

The TCR was taken from a man in his forties or fifties with Graves disease. The genes are TRBV20-1 and TRBJ2-7; D possibly corresponds to TRBD1 (5 bases). The sample was peripheral blood mononuclear cells (PBMCs), taken at new diagnosis, from a patient treated with antithyroid drugs. CDR3 amino acids: CSAHDSQGNYEQYF. The CDR3 bases are TGCAGTGCCCACGATAGCCAGGGAAACTACGAGCAGTACTTC.